These 10 T cell receptor beta chains originate from one sample sequenced in a study of shared clonotypes between healthy human individuals. Naive CD8 cells lacked CD45RO and underwent positive selection for CCR7, leaving out terminally differentiated effector memory CD45RA+ cells. The method was immunoSEQ multiplex PCR; TCRdb's version includes in-frame clones alone and lacks a portion of them. This table has about 2.1 million clones, just over 90% appearing once. Source material: naive CD8+ T cells from PBMCs. The source of these receptors is a man aged 18 to 29 in good health. Some clones in this sample may be carry-over from other donors' samples.

The rearrangement uses TRBV10-3 and TRBJ2-7, with 13 bases lining up with TRBD2. Per germline, CDR1 ENHRY and CDR2 SYGVKD. The CDR3 is 19 amino acids. V shed 2 bases and J 0 bases; nucleotides not matched to a gene: 10. CDR3 DNA: TGTGCCATCAGTGAGGGGACTAGCGGGACCCCCGGGGTCTCCTACGAGCAGTACTTC. This encodes CAISEGTSGTPGVSYEQYF.

The V and J genes are TRBV5-1 and TRBJ2-7; 9 bases align to TRBD1. From germline, CDR1 is SGHRS and CDR2 YFSETQ. V was pared by 3 bases and J by 4 bases, with 11 bases of the junction left unmatched. CDR3 length: 16 amino acids. The DNA of the CDR3 is TGCGCCAGCAGCTGGGGACAGGGAGTACGTGGTTACGAGCAGTACTTC. Amino acid sequence: CASSWGQGVRGYEQYF.

The chain uses TRBV4-1 and TRBJ1-6; tentative D call: TRBD1 (6 bases). Germline lookup yields CDR1 MGHRA and CDR2 YSYEKL. The length of the CDR3 is 16 residues. V dropped 3 bases and J dropped 7 bases, with 16 bases sitting between them. This chain's CDR3 is CASSQEAQGVNSPLHF. The CDR3 DNA reads as TGCGCCAGCAGCCAGGAAGCACAGGGTGTAAATTCACCCCTCCACTTT.

V usage is TRBV9 and J usage is TRBJ1-2; no clear D. Germline V gene lookup returns CDR1 SGDLS and CDR2 YYNGEE. The CDR3 runs to 15 residues. The V and J ends lost 4 bases and 1 base respectively, with 14 bases between them. The CDR3 DNA follows: TGTGCCAGCAGCCCCGTTAACAGCCTTAACTATGGCTACACCTTC. It yields the protein CASSPVNSLNYGYTF.

In DNA form, the CDR3 reads TGTGCCAGCAGCTTGGCCGGAGAAGTCCCTCCGGTCCATTTT. Encoded protein: CASSLAGEVPPVHF. J is TRBJ1-5 and V is TRBV5-6; no clear D. CDR3 length: 14 amino acids. Germline V gene data show CDR1 as SGHDT and CDR2 as YYEEEE. Trimming took off 0 bases at V and 16 bases at J, with 20 bases between the two ends.

The chain uses TRBV28 and TRBJ2-1, with TRBD2 matching 7 bases. This CDR3 contains 14 residues. Losses at the gene ends were 5 bases for V and 9 bases for J; bases not matched to a gene: 10. The V gene's germline CDR1 is MDHEN and CDR2 SYDVKM. The CDR3 DNA follows: TGTGCCAGCAGTCCGCAGGCGGGAGTATTTGAGCAGTTCTTC. This codes for CASSPQAGVFEQFF.

This chain joins TRBV7-8 and TRBJ1-5; no clear D. The CDR3 is 12 residues long. Germline loops: CDR1 SGHVS, CDR2 FQNEAQ. Trimming cost V 5 bases and J 6 bases, with 8 bases left between them. The CDR3 region is CASSGPAQPQHF. CDR3 coding DNA: TGTGCCAGCAGCGGTCCGGCTCAGCCCCAGCATTTT.

The CDR3 here is CASSIGAGVEGEKLFF. The CDR3 DNA reads TGTGCCAGTAGTATCGGTGCGGGGGTTGAGGGTGAAAAACTGTTTTTT. The chain employs TRBV19 and TRBJ1-4, with D perhaps matching TRBD1 (5 bases). CDR1 and CDR2 (germline): LNHDA, SQIVND (reference sequence). The CDR3 spans 16 residues. Trimming left V 3 bases short and J 7 bases short, with 18 bases between.

This clone was seen only once. The V gene is TRBV7-2, the J gene TRBJ2-5; TRBD2 agrees at 14 bases. Germline CDR1 and CDR2: SGHTA and FQGNSA. The CDR3 spans 15 residues. V trimming: 5 bases; J trimming: 5 bases; junction bases outside the gene matches: 4. CDR3 amino acids: CASSQGLAGVETQYF. For the CDR3, the DNA is TGTGCCAGCAGCCAGGGACTAGCGGGAGTTGAGACCCAGTACTTC.

V usage is TRBV23-1 and J usage is TRBJ1-2; D possibly corresponds to TRBD1 (5 bases). TRBV23-1 is labeled an ORF, and its function is uncertain. Between the trimmed V and J ends, which lost 3 bases and 10 bases, there was a span of 15 bases. This CDR3 is built from 13 residues. CDR3: CASSHLGRGNYTF. CDR3 DNA: TGCGCCAGCAGTCATTTGGGGCGGGGAAACTACACCTTC.